This entry describes one T cell receptor beta chain. V lost 7 bases, J lost 4 bases, and 13 bases lay in between. Germline CDR1 is LNHDA and CDR2 is SQIVND (reference sequence). The CDR3 runs 13 residues. The data stem from a study of blood T cell repertoires in COVID-19. Some clones are missing from TCRdb's copy, which holds only in-frame ones; the method was immunoSEQ multiplex PCR. Of around 25,000 clones detected, around 86% appear once; the ten largest clones hold less than 5.5%. This TCR came from a man aged 50-59 years with active COVID-19. Sequencing was performed on peripheral blood. This sequence joins TRBV19 and TRBJ1-1; tentatively, D is TRBD1 (6 bases). This CDR3 is CASTPLGGTEAFF. The DNA of the CDR3 is TGTGCCAGTACCCCGCTAGGGGGCACTGAAGCTTTCTTT.